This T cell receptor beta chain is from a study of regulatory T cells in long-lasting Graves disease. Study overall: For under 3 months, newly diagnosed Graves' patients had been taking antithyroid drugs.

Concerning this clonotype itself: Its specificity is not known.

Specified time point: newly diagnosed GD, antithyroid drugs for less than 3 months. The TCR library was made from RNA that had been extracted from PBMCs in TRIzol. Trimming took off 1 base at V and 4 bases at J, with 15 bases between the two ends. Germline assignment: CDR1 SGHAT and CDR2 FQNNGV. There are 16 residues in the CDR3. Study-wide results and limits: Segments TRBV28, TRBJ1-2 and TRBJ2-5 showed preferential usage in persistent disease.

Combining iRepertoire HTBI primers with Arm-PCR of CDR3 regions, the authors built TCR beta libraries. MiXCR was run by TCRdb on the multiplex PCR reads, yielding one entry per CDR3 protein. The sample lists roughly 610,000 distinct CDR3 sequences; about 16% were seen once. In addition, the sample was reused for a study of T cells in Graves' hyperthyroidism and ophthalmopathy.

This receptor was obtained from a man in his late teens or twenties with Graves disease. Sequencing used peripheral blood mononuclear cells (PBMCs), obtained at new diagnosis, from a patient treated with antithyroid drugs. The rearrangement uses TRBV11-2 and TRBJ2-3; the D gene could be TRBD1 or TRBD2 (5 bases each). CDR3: CASSLAGSSDADTQYF. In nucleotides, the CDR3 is TGTGCCAGCAGCTTAGCAGGGAGCAGTGATGCAGATACGCAGTATTTT.